This entry is about one T cell receptor (beta chain). Its cognate antigen is unknown. TCRdb recomputed calls from the 5' RACE reads with MiXCR, one row per CDR3 protein. The sample has tens of thousands of distinct CDR3 sequences, 20% to 25% seen once. The sample originates from a study of T-cell memory formation after mild COVID-19. At the level of the study: In these data, TCR clusters were largely donor specific. General study points: Researchers report contracting CD4+ clones mostly in CM and EM, with CD8+ clones in EMRA. Clones contracting across day 15 to 85 had a balanced CD4/CD8 profile; later expanding clones leaned CD4+.

This CDR3 has 14 amino acids. The V gene lost 5 bases and the J gene lost 4 bases, with 9 bases spanning the gap. CDR1 SGHTA and CDR2 FQGTGA come from the germline V gene. The rearrangement joins TRBV7-3 to TRBJ2-6; D gene ambiguous. Sequencing used PBMCs or a T cell subset sorted from them (not recorded which). The clonotype was recovered from a man aged 18 to 29 who had mild COVID-19 (a few samples of this study predate the infection). Cell type and time point are not known. This CDR3 is CASSLERGANVLTF. The CDR3 region has the DNA TGTGCCAGCAGCCTTGAAAGGGGGGCCAACGTCCTGACTTTC.